This T cell receptor beta chain was identified during a study of shared clonotypes between healthy human individuals. CDR3 length equals 17 residues. The V and J ends lost 0 bases and 5 bases respectively, with 14 bases between them. CDR1 and CDR2 (germline): LNHNV, YYDKDF (reference sequence). This was a deep-level run. Generated by immunoSEQ multiplex PCR, the TCRdb table keeps only in-frame clones and is missing some. The table lists more than 2 million clones, less than 95% of them singletons. The table lists this clone with a count of one. No antigen is known for it. Study results and limitations: Among donors, sharing of clonotypes was expected to be affected by sequencing depth.

Cells designated naive CD8 were CD45RO-negative and were positively selected for CCR7, with terminally differentiated effector memory CD45RA+ cells excluded. Donors had no recently reported acute infections or vaccinations and were HIV-negative. This rearrangement joins TRBV15 to TRBJ1-6; no clear D. This TCR derives from a man between 18 and 29 years old in good health. The sequenced sample consisted of naive CD8+ T cells sorted from blood. The CDR3 DNA is TGTGCCACCAGCAGAGATCACGTCCGAACAGATAATTCACCCCTCCACTTT. Its translation: CATSRDHVRTDNSPLHF.